The clone carrying this T cell receptor (beta chain) was counted many times. Its antigen is not known. cDNA carried unique molecular identifiers, and a universal primer site was added by template switching. Via MiXCR, TCRdb re-called the 5' RACE reads, giving one row per CDR3 protein. Of about 190,000 distinct CDR3 sequences in the sample, 15% to 20% were seen once. These data originate in a study of identical twins. Study findings and constraints: Compared with models, monozygotic twins showed more out-of-frame TCR alpha sharing.

The junction had 4 bases not matched to a gene; V was cut back by 3 bases and J by 7 bases. This CDR3 region has 13 residues. The germline gives CDR1 DFQATT, CDR2 SNEGSKA (reference sequence). In addition, the sample was reused for a study of T cells expressing NK-cell markers. From that study: Of eight sequenced donors, seven were HCMV-seropositive and one HCMV-seronegative. There remained a lack of clarity about HCMV specificity of expanded NKG2C+ T cell clones.

The rearrangement uses TRBV20-1 and TRBJ2-1, with TRBD2 matching 9 bases. This clonotype originated in a woman aged 18-29 years in good health. The sample comprised CD8+ T cells sorted from blood. CDR3 in DNA: TGCAGTGCTAGGGGACTAGCAGGGAATGAGCAGTTCTTC. It yields the protein CSARGLAGNEQFF.